These T cell receptor beta chains were read from a single sample in a study of T cell responses to AZD1222 COVID-19 vaccine. Sequenced by immunoSEQ multiplex PCR; TCRdb stores in-frame clones only, minus some. In the table there are some 150,000 clones, under 95% of which are singletons. Here the sequenced sample was peripheral blood, taken on day 0 of AZD1222 vaccination. The receptors were sampled from an adult in good health. CDR3s include the opening cysteine and the closing phenylalanine or tryptophan. The D gene is left open where the match is weak. Size tells how often a clone was seen (once, few, many) or the class of an expanded clone, and some rows leave it out.

clone size	V gene	D gene	J gene	CDR3 DNA	CDR3 protein
-	TRBV4-1	TRBD1	TRBJ1-3	TGCGCCAGCAGCCCACTCTCAGGACAGGCGGGTTTCTCTGGAAACACCATATATTTT	CASSPLSGQAGFSGNTIYF
-	TRBV27	TRBD1	TRBJ2-7	TGTGCCAGCAGTTTAACCGGACAGGGGGCTAACGAGCAGTACTTC	CASSLTGQGANEQYF
-	TRBV29-1	-	TRBJ2-1	TGCAGCGTTTCCCCTGGCGGGATCGGGGCCAATGAGCAGTTCTTC	CSVSPGGIGANEQFF
-	TRBV14	TRBD2	TRBJ2-3	TGTGCCAGCAGCCCCAGCGGGGGGGCAGATACGCAGTATTTT	CASSPSGGADTQYF
-	TRBV10-1	-	TRBJ2-2	TGCGCCACCCTTAATGCGCACCCCGGGGAGCTGTTTTTT	CATLNAHPGELFF
-	TRBV7-8	TRBD2	TRBJ2-1	TGTGCCAGCAGCCTCATGGGACTAGCGGGGGGGAGCTCCTACAATGAGCAGTTCTTC	CASSLMGLAGGSSYNEQFF
-	TRBV7-2	-	TRBJ1-2	TGTGCCAGCAGCCACCCGCAGGGCCCCTATGGCTACACCTTC	CASSHPQGPYGYTF
-	TRBV3-1/TRBV3-2	-	TRBJ2-7	TGTGCCAGCAGTCTTGACTTCTCCTACGAGCAGTACTTC	CASSLDFSYEQYF
-	TRBV27	-	TRBJ1-6	TGTGCCAGCAGTTTATCGGGACATCTCAGCTCACCCCTCCACTTT	CASSLSGHLSSPLHF
-	TRBV15	-	TRBJ2-1	TGTGCCACCAGCAGACCTAGTCCTGTTTCATATGAGCAGTTCTTC	CATSRPSPVSYEQFF
-	TRBV19	TRBD2	TRBJ2-5	TGTGCCAGTAGTATAGGAGCGGGGGCGGGGGCAGAGACCCAGTACTTC	CASSIGAGAGAETQYF
-	TRBV4-3	TRBD1	TRBJ1-3	TGCGCCAGCAGCCTCGGGACAGCACCTGGAAACACCATATATTTT	CASSLGTAPGNTIYF
-	TRBV2	-	TRBJ2-7	TGTGCCGGGCGGAGGGGAACCTACGAGCAGTACTTC	CAGRRGTYEQYF
few	TRBV28	-	TRBJ1-4	TGTGCCAGCGGGTATGAAAAACTGTTTTTT	CASGYEKLFF
-	TRBV4-1	TRBD1	TRBJ1-6	TGCGCCAGCAGCCAAGTAGGACAGGAAATTCATAATTCACCCCTCCACTTT	CASSQVGQEIHNSPLHF
-	TRBV18	TRBD1	TRBJ1-5	TGTGCCAGCTCACCTCGGGACAGGGGGGGCAATCAGCCCCAGCATTTT	CASSPRDRGGNQPQHF
-	TRBV18	TRBD1	TRBJ1-2	TGTGCCAGCTCGCCGAGGGGACAGGGGTTTGGCTACACCTTC	CASSPRGQGFGYTF
once	TRBV9	-	TRBJ2-7	TGTGCCAGCAGCGTAGCGGGAGTCCGCGAGCAGTACTTC	CASSVAGVREQYF
-	TRBV9	TRBD2	TRBJ2-1	TGTGCCAGCAGCGTAGTAGGAGCGGGAGGGCCCTCGGGGAATGAGCAGTTCTTC	CASSVVGAGGPSGNEQFF
few	TRBV7-2	-	TRBJ2-1	TGTGCCAGCAGCCGCCCTAGTGGGAACAATGAGCAGTTCTTC	CASSRPSGNNEQFF
-	TRBV11-3	-	TRBJ1-1	TGTGCCAGCAGCCTTTCCGGCTTGAACACTGAAGCTTTCTTT	CASSLSGLNTEAFF
-	TRBV2	TRBD1	TRBJ1-3	TGTGCCAAACGGACAGGCGAAGGAAACACCATATATTTT	CAKRTGEGNTIYF
-	TRBV27	-	TRBJ1-6	TGTGCCAGCAGTGAACAGGGTTCACCCCTCCACTTT	CASSEQGSPLHF
-	TRBV5-6	TRBD1	TRBJ1-1	TGTGCCAGCAGCTTGGTAGGCAGGGGGACTGAAGCTTTCTTT	CASSLVGRGTEAFF
-	TRBV24-1	TRBD1	TRBJ2-1	TGTGCCACCAGTGATTACGGGGACAGGGGGTCTGATGAGCAGTTCTTC	CATSDYGDRGSDEQFF
-	TRBV7-9	-	TRBJ1-1	TGTGCCACCGAAGCTATTCCCGAGGGGGAAGCTTTCTTT	CATEAIPEGEAFF
-	TRBV6-5	-	TRBJ1-3	TGTGCCAGCAGTCTTTCAGGGCCAGGAAACACCATATATTTT	CASSLSGPGNTIYF